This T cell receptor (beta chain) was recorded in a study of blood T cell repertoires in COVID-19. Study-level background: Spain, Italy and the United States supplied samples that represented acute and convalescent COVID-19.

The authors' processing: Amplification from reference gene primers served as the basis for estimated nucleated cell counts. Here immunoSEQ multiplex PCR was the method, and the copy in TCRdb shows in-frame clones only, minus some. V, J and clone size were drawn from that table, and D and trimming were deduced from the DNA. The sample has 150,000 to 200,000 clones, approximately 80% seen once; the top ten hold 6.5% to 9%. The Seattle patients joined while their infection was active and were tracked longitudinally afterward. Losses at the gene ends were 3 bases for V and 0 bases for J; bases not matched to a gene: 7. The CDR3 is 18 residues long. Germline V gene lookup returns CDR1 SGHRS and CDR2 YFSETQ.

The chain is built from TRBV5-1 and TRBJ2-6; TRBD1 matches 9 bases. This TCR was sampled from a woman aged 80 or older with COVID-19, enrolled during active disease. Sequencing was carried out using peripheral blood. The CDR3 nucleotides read TGCGCCAGCAGCTCCACGGGACAGGGCGTCTCTGGGGCCAACGTCCTGACTTTC. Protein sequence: CASSSTGQGVSGANVLTF.